These 21 T cell receptor beta chains originate from one sample sequenced in a study of OX40 agonist ivuxolimab in advanced cancers. This table comes from immunoSEQ multiplex PCR, and its TCRdb copy is limited to in-frame clones, with some not included. The table shows 70,000 or so clones, with 90% to 95% occurring only once. Sequences were derived from CD4+ or CD8+ T cells sorted from blood, sampled in a trial of the OX40 agonist ivuxolimab. These receptors all stem from an adult with an advanced solid tumor such as melanoma, head and neck, liver or kidney cancer.

J is TRBJ2-1 and V is TRBV11-3; perhaps TRBD2 as D (6 bases). The germline V and J ends were trimmed by 5 bases and 5 bases, with 16 bases remaining between them. The CDR3 length is 15 residues. Germline CDR1 SGHNT, CDR2 YENEEA. The CDR3 here is CASSLFGTDNNEQFF. The CDR3 coding sequence is TGTGCCAGCAGCCTTTTCGGGACTGACAACAATGAGCAGTTCTTC.

The chain is built from TRBV5-4 and TRBJ2-7; tentatively, D is TRBD1 (6 bases). CDR1 is SGHNT and CDR2 is YYREEE in the germline V gene (reference sequence). V dropped 0 bases and J dropped 3 bases, with 10 bases sitting between them. This CDR3 is 14 amino acids long. The CDR3 here is CASSLDRAFYEQYF. CDR3 coding DNA: TGTGCCAGCAGCTTGGACAGGGCATTCTACGAGCAGTACTTC.

The V gene is TRBV5-8, the J gene TRBJ2-1; 8 bases are a match to TRBD1. The CDR3 spans 14 residues. Per the germline V gene, CDR1 is SGHTS and CDR2 is YDEGEE. The trim removed 6 bases at V and 2 bases at J, leaving 4 bases unmatched. The CDR3 DNA sequence: TGTGCCAGCACCTTACAGGGGGCCTACAATGAGCAGTTCTTC. It is translated as CASTLQGAYNEQFF.

A few counts support this clone. The V and J genes are TRBV7-9 and TRBJ2-3; D is ambiguous. The germline V and J ends were trimmed by 5 bases and 2 bases, with 23 bases remaining between them. The CDR3 sequence is 18 residues long. CDR1 and CDR2 from the germline V gene are SEHNR and FQNEAQ (reference sequence). The CDR3 DNA is TGTGCCAGCAGCCCACGGTATGGCACGGCGGAGTCCACAGATACGCAGTATTTT. It is translated as CASSPRYGTAESTDTQYF.

The rearrangement joins TRBV9 to TRBJ2-1; 8 nucleotides match TRBD1. Germline loops: CDR1 SGDLS, CDR2 YYNGEE. The CDR3 runs to 15 residues. Losses at the gene ends were 0 bases for V and 9 bases for J; bases not matched to a gene: 8. The CDR3 sequence is CASSVGTGWVAEQFF. The CDR3, as DNA: TGTGCCAGCAGCGTAGGGACAGGGTGGGTGGCTGAGCAGTTCTTC. The whole variable domain, remainder taken from reference TRBV9 and TRBJ2-1, is DSGVTQTPKHLITATGQRVTLRCSPRSGDLSVYWYQQSLDQGLQFLIQYYNGEERAKGNILERFSAQQFPDLHSELNLSSLELGDSALYFCASSVGTGWVAEQFFGPGTRLTVL.

V usage is TRBV7-2 and J usage is TRBJ1-2; tentative D call: TRBD1 (6 bases). The CDR3 contains 15 residues. CDR1 and CDR2 from the germline V gene are SGHTA and FQGNSA. V was cut by 5 bases and J by 8 bases, with 21 bases left in between. The CDR3 sequence: CASSTAGGGGLGYTF. The CDR3 nucleotides read TGTGCCAGCAGCACGGCCGGCGGGGGCGGATTGGGCTACACCTTC.

J is TRBJ1-5 and V is TRBV29-1; D ambiguous. V lost 4 bases, J lost 2 bases, and 9 bases lay in between. This CDR3 contains 13 residues. From germline, CDR1 is SQVTM and CDR2 ANQGSEA. CDR3 amino acids: CSVASTGNQPQHF. CDR3 nucleotides: TGCAGCGTTGCTAGTACAGGCAATCAGCCCCAGCATTTT.

The rearrangement links TRBV7-8 to TRBJ1-4, with unresolved D. Germline loops: CDR1 SGHVS, CDR2 FQNEAQ. Trimming took off 1 base at V and 6 bases at J, with 15 bases between the two ends. This CDR3 comprises 16 residues. CDR3 DNA sequence: TGTGCCAGCAGCTTAGGGTCGGGGAGAGGGTATGAAAAACTGTTTTTT. This encodes CASSLGSGRGYEKLFF.

The CDR3 coding sequence is TGTGCTAGTGGTTTGTTCGTGTCCGGGGGTTATAATTCACCCCTCCACTTT. Translated: CASGLFVSGGYNSPLHF. The gene calls are TRBV12-5 and TRBJ1-6; tentatively, D is TRBD1 (5 bases). The V gene's germline CDR1 is LGHNT and CDR2 FRNRAP. Deletions cut 2 bases from V and 4 bases from J, with 15 bases between. The CDR3 extends over 17 amino acids.

The V and J genes are TRBV7-3 and TRBJ2-5; TRBD1 might be the D (5 bases). Deletions cut 1 base from V and 7 bases from J, with 16 bases between. This CDR3 comprises 15 residues. Germline CDR1 reads SGHTA; CDR2 reads FQGTGA. CDR3 sequence: CASSLIAGSIGTQYF. The DNA for the CDR3 is TGTGCCAGCAGCTTAATTGCAGGGTCCATAGGGACCCAGTACTTC.

This chain uses TRBV14 with TRBJ2-6, with D perhaps TRBD1 (6 bases). Germline assignment: CDR1 SGHDN and CDR2 FVKESK. The CDR3 loop spans 14 amino acids. Between the trimmed V and J ends, which lost 4 bases and 4 bases, there was a span of 8 bases. Here the CDR3 DNA reads TGTGCCAGCAGCCCAGGGGTCGGGGCCAACGTCCTGACTTTC. Protein product: CASSPGVGANVLTF.

V is TRBV2 and J is TRBJ1-4; D remains unclear. Trimming removed 3 bases from V and 16 bases from J, with 12 bases in between. The CDR3 contains 11 residues. In germline, CDR1 is SNHLY, CDR2 FYNNEI. CDR3 region: CASSEAGAPFF. CDR3 DNA: TGTGCCAGCAGTGAGGCAGGAGCCCCGTTTTTT.

The chain couples TRBV28 to TRBJ2-4; TRBD2 might be the D (6 bases). V gave up 3 bases and J gave up 3 bases, with 9 bases separating them. CDR1 is MDHEN and CDR2 is SYDVKM in the germline V gene. CDR3 length: 14 residues. The CDR3 sequence: CASSFWGDKNIQYF. The CDR3 DNA sequence: TGTGCCAGCAGTTTTTGGGGGGACAAAAACATTCAGTACTTC.

The V and J genes are TRBV7-8 and TRBJ1-2; TRBD1 aligns across 10 bases. After removal of 2 bases from V and 7 bases from J, the junction contained 16 bases not matched to a gene. Germline V gives CDR1 SGHVS, CDR2 FQNEAQ. The CDR3 runs to 18 residues. The CDR3 region is CASSLSKNQGQGKGGYTF. DNA of the CDR3: TGTGCCAGCAGCTTATCGAAAAACCAGGGACAGGGGAAAGGTGGCTACACCTTC.

The chain recombines TRBV10-3 with TRBJ2-7; 7 bases map to TRBD1. Germline trimming cut 5 bases from V and 0 bases from J; bases unmatched to any gene: 4. The CDR3 extends over 14 amino acids. Germline CDR1 is ENHRY and CDR2 is SYGVKD. The CDR3, as DNA: TGTGCCATCAGTACGACAGGGATCTCCTACGAGCAGTACTTC. This sequence encodes CAISTTGISYEQYF.

This chain joins TRBV19 and TRBJ2-1; possible D gene TRBD1, 6 bases. CDR1 LNHDA and CDR2 SQIVND come from the germline V gene (reference sequence). The V end lost 0 bases, the J end lost 2 bases, and 8 bases lay between the germline ends. This CDR3 is built from 15 residues. CDR3 region: CASSIDWTAYNEQFF. CDR3 DNA: TGTGCCAGTAGTATAGATTGGACAGCCTACAATGAGCAGTTCTTC.

The chain has TRBV7-6 and TRBJ2-3; 13 bases agree with TRBD2. The V and J ends lost 0 bases and 1 base, in that order; junction bases with no gene match: 13. Germline assignment: CDR1 SGHVS and CDR2 FNYEAQ. The CDR3 has 21 residues. DNA of the CDR3: TGTGCCAGCAGCTTAGCGGTAAAGAGCTCGGGACTAGCGGGACGCACAGATACGCAGTATTTT. This encodes CASSLAVKSSGLAGRTDTQYF.

This clone was detected once. The chain has TRBV19 and TRBJ2-7; 10 nucleotides agree with TRBD1. V shed 10 bases, J shed 6 bases, and the junction held 9 bases outside the gene matches. The CDR3 extends over 13 amino acids. Germline assignment: CDR1 LNHDA and CDR2 SQIVND (reference sequence). The CDR3 nucleotides read TGTGCCACTTCCCCGGGACAGGGGCCCGAGCAGTACTTC. As protein: CATSPGQGPEQYF.

The genes are TRBV5-8 and TRBJ2-1; tentative D call: TRBD1 (8 bases). V lost 0 bases, J lost 6 bases, and 16 bases lay in between. The CDR3 length is 16 residues. From germline, CDR1 is SGHTS and CDR2 YDEGEE. CDR3: CASSLVVQGGTNEQFF. CDR3 bases: TGTGCCAGCAGCTTGGTGGTACAGGGGGGGACCAATGAGCAGTTCTTC. The entire variable domain, with the rest obtained from reference TRBV5-8 and TRBJ2-1, is as follows: EAGVTQSPTHLIKTRGQQATLRCSPISGHTSVYWYQQALGLGLQFLLWYDEGEERNRGNFPPRFSGRQFPNYSSELNVNALELEDSALYLCASSLVVQGGTNEQFFGPGTRLTVL.

The chain is built from TRBV5-4 and TRBJ1-2; 7 nucleotides line up with TRBD1. The V gene end was trimmed by 4 bases and the J gene end by 3 bases; junction bases not matched to a gene: 12. Germline CDR1 and CDR2: SGHNT and YYREEE (reference sequence). There are 16 residues in the CDR3. CDR3 region: CASSPPRQGFHYGYTF. The CDR3, as DNA: TGTGCCAGCAGCCCGCCTAGACAGGGATTTCACTATGGCTACACCTTC.

The genes are TRBV5-1 and TRBJ2-2; no definite D call. The V and J ends lost 0 bases and 5 bases respectively, with 11 bases between them. This CDR3 is built from 15 residues. Germline lookup yields CDR1 SGHRS and CDR2 YFSETQ. The CDR3 DNA is TGCGCCAGCAGCTTGGACGGCGCGAGAACCGGGGAGCTGTTTTTT. The encoded protein is CASSLDGARTGELFF.